This T cell receptor (beta chain) was sequenced for a study of Graves' ophthalmopathy and Graves' hyperthyroidism. Broader study findings: Blood also carried most expanded thyroid clonotypes exceeding 0.001 frequency.

For repertoire sequencing, the TCR beta CDR3 regions were amplified from RNA transcripts. An opening RT-PCR round employed HTBI primers and preceded a second-round multiplex PCR. TCRdb analysed the multiplex PCR reads with MiXCR anew, one entry per CDR3 protein. The table has around 1.1 million distinct CDR3 sequences, about 38% seen once. Reliance was placed on clinical symptoms, serum thyroxine, TRAb, thyroid ultrasound and orbital computed tomography for diagnosis. This clonotype was picked up many times. The antigen is undetermined. Germline CDR1 reads SQVTM; CDR2 reads ANQGSEA. Trimming stripped 4 bases from V and 0 bases from J, with 12 bases between. This CDR3 is built from 14 residues.

The chain joins TRBV29-1 to TRBJ1-1, with TRBD1 as a possible D gene (6 bases). The sequenced material came from peripheral blood or thyroid tissue (not recorded which). The TCR was taken from an adult man with Graves' hyperthyroidism. The CDR3 DNA sequence: TGCAGCGTTGCCAGGACAGCTATGAACACTGAAGCTTTCTTT. Translation gives CSVARTAMNTEAFF.